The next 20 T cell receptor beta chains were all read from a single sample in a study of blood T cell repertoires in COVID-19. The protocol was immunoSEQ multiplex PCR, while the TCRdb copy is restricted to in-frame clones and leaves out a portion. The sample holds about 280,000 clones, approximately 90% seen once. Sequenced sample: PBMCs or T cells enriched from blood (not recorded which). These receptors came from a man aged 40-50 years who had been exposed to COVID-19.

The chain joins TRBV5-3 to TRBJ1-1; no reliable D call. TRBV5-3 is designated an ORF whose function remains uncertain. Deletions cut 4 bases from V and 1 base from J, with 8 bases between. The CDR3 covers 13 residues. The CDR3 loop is CARSPCRNTEAFF. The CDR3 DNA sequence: TGTGCCAGAAGCCCATGTAGGAACACTGAAGCTTTCTTT.

Here the CDR3 DNA reads TGTGCCAGCAGCGAACAGGGTCGTCTAGCGGGAGGAAGCACCGGGGAGCTGTTTTTT. Translating gives CASSEQGRLAGGSTGELFF. This rearrangement joins TRBV9 to TRBJ2-2, with 11 bases matching TRBD2. Looked up from germline, CDR1 is SGDLS and CDR2 is YYNGEE. This CDR3 is built from 19 residues. V trimming: 3 bases; J trimming: 4 bases; junction bases outside the gene matches: 14.

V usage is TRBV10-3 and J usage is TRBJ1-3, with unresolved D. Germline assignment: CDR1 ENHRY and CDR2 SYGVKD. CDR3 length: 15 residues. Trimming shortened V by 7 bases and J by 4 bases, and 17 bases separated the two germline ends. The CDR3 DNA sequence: TGTGCCATCACGAGGGATATAGGCGTCGGAAACACCATATATTTT. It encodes CAITRDIGVGNTIYF.

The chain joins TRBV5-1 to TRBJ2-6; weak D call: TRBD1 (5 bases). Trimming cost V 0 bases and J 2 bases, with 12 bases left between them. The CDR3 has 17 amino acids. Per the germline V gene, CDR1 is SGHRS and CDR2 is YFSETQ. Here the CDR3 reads CASSLAAAGTGANVLTF. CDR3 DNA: TGCGCCAGCAGCTTGGCCGCAGCAGGGACTGGGGCCAACGTCCTGACTTTC.

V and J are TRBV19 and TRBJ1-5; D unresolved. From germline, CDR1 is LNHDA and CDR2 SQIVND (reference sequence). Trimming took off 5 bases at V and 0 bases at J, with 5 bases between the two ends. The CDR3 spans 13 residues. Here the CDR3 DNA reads TGTGCCAGTAGTCCTTATAGCAATCAGCCCCAGCATTTT. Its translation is CASSPYSNQPQHF.

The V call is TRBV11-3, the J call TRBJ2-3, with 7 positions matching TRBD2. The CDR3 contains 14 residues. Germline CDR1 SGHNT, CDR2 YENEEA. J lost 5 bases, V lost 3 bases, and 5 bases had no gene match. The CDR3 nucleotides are TGTGCCAGCAGCTTTGGTTCGGGAGGAGATACGCAGTATTTT. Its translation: CASSFGSGGDTQYF.

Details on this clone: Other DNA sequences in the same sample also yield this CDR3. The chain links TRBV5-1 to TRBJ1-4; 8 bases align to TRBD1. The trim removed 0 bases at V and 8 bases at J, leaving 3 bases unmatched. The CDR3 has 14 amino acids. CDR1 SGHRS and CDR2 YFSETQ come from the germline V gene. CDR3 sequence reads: CASSLAGGSEKLFF. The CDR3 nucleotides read TGCGCCAGCAGCTTGGCAGGGGGCTCCGAAAAACTGTTTTTT. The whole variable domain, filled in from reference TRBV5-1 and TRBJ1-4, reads KAGVTQTPRYLIKTRGQQVTLSCSPISGHRSVSWYQQTPGQGLQFLFEYFSETQRNKGNFPGRFSGRQFSNSRSEMNVSTLELGDSALYLCASSLAGGSEKLFFGSGTQLSVL.

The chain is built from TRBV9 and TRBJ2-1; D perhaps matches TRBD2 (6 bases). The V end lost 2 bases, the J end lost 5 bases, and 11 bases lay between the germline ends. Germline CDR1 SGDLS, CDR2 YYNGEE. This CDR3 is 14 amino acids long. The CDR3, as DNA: TGTGCCAGCAGCGTCCGGACTACTGACAATGAGCAGTTCTTC. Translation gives CASSVRTTDNEQFF.

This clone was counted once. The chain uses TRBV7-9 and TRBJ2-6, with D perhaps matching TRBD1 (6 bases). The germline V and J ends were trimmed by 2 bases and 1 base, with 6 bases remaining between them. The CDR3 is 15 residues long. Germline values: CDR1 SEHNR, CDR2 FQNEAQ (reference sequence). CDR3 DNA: TGTGCCAGCAGCTTAACAGGGTCTGGGGCCAACGTCCTGACTTTC. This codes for CASSLTGSGANVLTF.

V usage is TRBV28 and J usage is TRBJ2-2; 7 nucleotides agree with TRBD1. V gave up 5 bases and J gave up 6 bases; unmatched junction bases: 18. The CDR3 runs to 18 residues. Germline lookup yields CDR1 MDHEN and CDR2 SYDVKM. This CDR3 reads CASSPQTGISVSSGELFF. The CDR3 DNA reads TGTGCCAGCAGTCCCCAGACAGGGATCAGTGTTAGTTCCGGGGAGCTGTTTTTT. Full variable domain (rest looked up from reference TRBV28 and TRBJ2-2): DVKVTQSSRYLVKRTGEKVFLECVQDMDHENMFWYRQDPGLGLRLIYFSYDVKMKEKGDIPEGYSVSREKKERFSLILESASTNQTSMYLCASSPQTGISVSSGELFFGEGSRLTVL.

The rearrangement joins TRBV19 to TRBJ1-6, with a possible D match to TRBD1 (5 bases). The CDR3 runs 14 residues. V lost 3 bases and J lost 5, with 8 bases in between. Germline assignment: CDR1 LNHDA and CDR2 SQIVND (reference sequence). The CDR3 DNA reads TGTGCCAGTAGTATGTCCAGGGATAATTCACCCCTCCACTTT. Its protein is CASSMSRDNSPLHF.

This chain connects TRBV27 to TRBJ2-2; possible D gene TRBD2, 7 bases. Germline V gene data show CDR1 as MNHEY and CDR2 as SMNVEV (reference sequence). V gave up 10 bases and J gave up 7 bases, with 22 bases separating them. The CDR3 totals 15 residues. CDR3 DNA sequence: TGTGCCACCAAACCCCTGGGGGGGCCGAACGGGGAGCTGTTTTTT. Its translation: CATKPLGGPNGELFF.

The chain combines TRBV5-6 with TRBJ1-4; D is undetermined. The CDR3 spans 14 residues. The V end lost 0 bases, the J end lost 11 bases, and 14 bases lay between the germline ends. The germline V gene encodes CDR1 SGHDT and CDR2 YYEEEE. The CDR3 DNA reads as TGTGCCAGCAGCTTGGATCCGGGTCCCGCTAAACTGTTTTTT. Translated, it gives CASSLDPGPAKLFF.

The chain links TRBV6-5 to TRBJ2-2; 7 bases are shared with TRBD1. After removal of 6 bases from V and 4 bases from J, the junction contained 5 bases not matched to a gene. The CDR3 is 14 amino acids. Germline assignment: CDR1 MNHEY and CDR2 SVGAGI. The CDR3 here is CASRSQGVTGELFF. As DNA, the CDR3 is TGTGCCAGCAGAAGTCAGGGGGTCACCGGGGAGCTGTTTTTT.

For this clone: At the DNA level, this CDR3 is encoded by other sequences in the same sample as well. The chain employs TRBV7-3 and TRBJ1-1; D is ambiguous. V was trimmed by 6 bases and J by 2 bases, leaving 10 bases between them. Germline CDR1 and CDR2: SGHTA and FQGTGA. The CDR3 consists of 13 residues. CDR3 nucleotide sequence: TGTGCCAGCAGTCCGGGAGGTAACACTGAAGCTTTCTTT. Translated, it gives CASSPGGNTEAFF.

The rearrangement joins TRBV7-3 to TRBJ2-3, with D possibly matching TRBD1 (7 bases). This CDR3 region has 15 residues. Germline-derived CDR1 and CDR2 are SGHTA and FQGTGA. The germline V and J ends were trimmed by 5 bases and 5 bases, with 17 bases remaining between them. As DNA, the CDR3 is TGTGCCAGCAGCCACCAGGGGGGCCGCGGAGATACGCAGTATTTT. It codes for CASSHQGGRGDTQYF.

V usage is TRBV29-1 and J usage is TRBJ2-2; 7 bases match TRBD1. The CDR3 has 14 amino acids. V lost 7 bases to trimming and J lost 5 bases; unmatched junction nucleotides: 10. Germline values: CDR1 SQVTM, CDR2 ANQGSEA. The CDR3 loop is CSGTGQAPTGELFF. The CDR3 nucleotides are TGCAGCGGCACAGGACAGGCCCCAACCGGGGAGCTGTTTTTT.

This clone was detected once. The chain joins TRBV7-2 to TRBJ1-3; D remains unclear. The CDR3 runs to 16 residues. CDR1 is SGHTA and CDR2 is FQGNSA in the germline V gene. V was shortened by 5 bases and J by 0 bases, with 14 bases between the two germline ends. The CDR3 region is CASSLSSRRSGNTIYF. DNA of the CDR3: TGTGCCAGCAGCCTGAGTTCGAGGCGCTCTGGAAACACCATATATTTT.

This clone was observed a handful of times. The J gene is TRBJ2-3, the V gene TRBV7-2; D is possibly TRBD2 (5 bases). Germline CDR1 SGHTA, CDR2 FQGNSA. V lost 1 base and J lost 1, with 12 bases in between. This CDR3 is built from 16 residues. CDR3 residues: CASSLGPAGGTDTQYF. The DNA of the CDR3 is TGTGCCAGCAGCTTAGGTCCCGCCGGGGGCACAGATACGCAGTATTTT.

The CDR3 region is CASSLDSSGRAPNTGELFF. The CDR3 DNA follows: TGCGCCAGCAGCTTGGATTCTAGCGGGAGGGCCCCGAACACCGGGGAGCTGTTTTTT. The rearrangement links TRBV5-1 to TRBJ2-2, with 12 bases matching TRBD2. CDR1 is SGHRS, CDR2 YFSETQ, per germline. This CDR3 contains 19 residues. The V and J ends lost 0 bases and 0 bases, in that order; junction bases with no gene match: 6.